These 30 T cell receptor beta chains were sequenced from one sample in a study of vaccination and CD4 T cells after COVID-19. Treatment specified: roughly 11-day PBMC culture with coronavirus spike peptide pools or control peptides (ViraFEST assay). The Oncomine TCR Beta short-read assay was what sequenced the DNA obtained from cultured CD4+ T cells. TCRdb reanalysed the PCR reads using MiXCR and keeps one entry per CDR3 protein. Of under 25,000 distinct CDR3 sequences listed, approximately 40% are singletons. Antigens of these TCRs are unknown. Sequencing used CD4+ T cells from blood, cultured in vitro, obtained after SARS-CoV-2 vaccination. The receptors come from a human donor who had recovered from COVID-19.

The V call is TRBV10-3, the J call TRBJ1-1; the D is unclear. The germline V gene encodes CDR1 ENHRY and CDR2 SYGVKD. V was pared by 4 bases and J by 0 bases, with 12 bases between. CDR3 length: 15 residues. The CDR3 is CAISGQVQMNTEAFF. Written as DNA, the CDR3 is TGTGCCATCAGTGGCCAGGTCCAGATGAACACTGAAGCTTTCTTT.

This clonotype was detected a few times. The chain links TRBV20-1 to TRBJ1-1; TRBD1 might be the D (5 bases). Trimming took 3 bases from V and 0 from J, leaving 14 bases between them. CDR1 and CDR2 from the germline V gene are DFQATT and SNEGSKA (reference sequence). The CDR3 spans 15 residues. CDR3 bases: TGCAGTGCTAGCCCCCTCGGGGCGGTGAACACTGAAGCTTTCTTT. Translation: CSASPLGAVNTEAFF.

This clonotype appeared a few times. The J gene is TRBJ1-1, the V gene TRBV4-1; tentative D call: TRBD1 (5 bases). The germline V gene encodes CDR1 MGHRA and CDR2 YSYEKL. V was pared by 1 base and J by 11 bases, with 20 bases between. This CDR3 is built from 15 residues. The chain's CDR3 is CASSQGARAPREAFF. Written as DNA, the CDR3 is TGCGCCAGCAGCCAAGGGGCCAGGGCCCCCCGTGAGGCTTTCTTT.

The rearrangement joins TRBV6-2 or TRBV6-3 to TRBJ2-3; 7 bases line up with TRBD2. Germline V gene data show CDR1 as MNHEY and CDR2 as SVGEGT. CDR3 length equals 17 residues. V shed 5 bases, J shed 0 bases, and the junction held 11 bases outside the gene matches. The CDR3 nucleotides read TGTGCCAGCAGTGCCCGACTAGCCCCTACTAGCACAGATACGCAGTATTTT. It codes for CASSARLAPTSTDTQYF.

The V call is TRBV20-1, the J call TRBJ2-2; TRBD2 matches 11 bases. This CDR3 has 16 amino acids. V trimming: 3 bases; J trimming: 4 bases; junction bases outside the gene matches: 7. Looked up from germline, CDR1 is DFQATT and CDR2 is SNEGSKA (reference sequence). The CDR3 DNA sequence: TGCAGTGCTAGGGAGAGACTAGCGGGACCCACCGGGGAGCTGTTTTTT. Translation: CSARERLAGPTGELFF.

J is TRBJ1-2 and V is TRBV6-5; D remains ambiguous. The CDR3 is made up of 14 amino acids. In germline, CDR1 is MNHEY, CDR2 SVGAGI. The ends were cut back, 2 bases at V and 4 bases at J, with 11 bases in the middle. The CDR3 nucleotides are TGTGCCAGCAGTTACCACTCATCTACCTATGGCTACACCTTC. Translated, it gives CASSYHSSTYGYTF.

The chain links TRBV6-1 to TRBJ2-1, with D tentatively TRBD2 (5 bases). Looked up from germline, CDR1 is MNHNS and CDR2 is SASEGT. The CDR3 loop spans 16 amino acids. Trimming removed 6 bases at V and 3 bases at J, with 18 bases between. CDR3 protein: CASRALRGGFYNEQFF. CDR3 in DNA: TGTGCCAGCAGGGCCCTCCGGGGTGGGTTCTACAATGAGCAGTTCTTC.

CDR3: CASSRILRGAFF. The CDR3 DNA sequence: TGTGCCAGCAGCCGAATACTTCGGGGAGCTTTCTTT. The chain is built from TRBV2 and TRBJ1-1; D not certain. From germline, CDR1 is SNHLY and CDR2 FYNNEI. This CDR3 comprises 12 residues. The germline V and J ends were trimmed by 6 bases and 10 bases, with 15 bases remaining between them.

The chain couples TRBV12-3 or TRBV12-4 to TRBJ1-2; 8 bases line up with TRBD1. CDR3 length equals 14 residues. Trimming took 6 bases from V and 7 from J; bases not matched to a gene: 10. CDR3 coding DNA: TGTGCCAGCAGACCTGGACAGGGAGGACGTGGCTACACCTTC. It translates to CASRPGQGGRGYTF.

The rearrangement uses TRBV11-2 and TRBJ2-1; 9 nucleotides align to TRBD2. J was trimmed by 8 bases and V by 1 base; bases with no gene match: 9. The CDR3 contains 16 residues. Looked up from germline, CDR1 is SGHAT and CDR2 is FQNNGV. CDR3 DNA: TGTGCCAGCAGCTTAGGGGGCGGGAGGGCCTCTGATGAGCAGTTCTTC. Encoded protein: CASSLGGGRASDEQFF. Based on the CDR3 plus reference TRBV11-2 and TRBJ2-1, the full variable domain is EAGVAQSPRYKIIEKRQSVAFWCNPISGHATLYWYQQILGQGPKLLIQFQNNGVVDDSQLPKDRFSAERLKGVDSTLKIQPAKLEDSAVYLCASSLGGGRASDEQFFGPGTRLTVL.

The J gene is TRBJ2-3, the V gene TRBV7-2; D perhaps matches TRBD1 (6 bases). The CDR3 sequence is 16 residues long. From germline, CDR1 is SGHTA and CDR2 FQGNSA. Trimming left V 1 base short and J 4 bases short, with 15 bases between. The CDR3 nucleotides read TGTGCCAGCAGCTTAGTAGGTACAGGGCGAGCAGATACGCAGTATTTT. Its protein product is CASSLVGTGRADTQYF.

The chain couples TRBV6-4 to TRBJ1-6, with D possibly matching TRBD1 (5 bases). With 0 bases removed from V and 6 bases from J, the gap between germline ends came to 12 bases. The CDR3 spans 16 residues. Per germline, CDR1 MRHNA and CDR2 SNTAGT. The CDR3 nucleotides read TGTGCCAGCAGTGACTCTTTTGGGGACCGTAATTCACCCCTCCACTTT. Translating gives CASSDSFGDRNSPLHF.

V usage is TRBV9 and J usage is TRBJ2-7, with D tentatively TRBD2 (6 bases). The ends were cut back, 4 bases at V and 1 base at J, with 15 bases in the middle. This CDR3 comprises 15 residues. Germline loops: CDR1 SGDLS, CDR2 YYNGEE. The CDR3 sequence: CASSPGGTSSYEQYF. The DNA of the CDR3 is TGTGCCAGCAGCCCCGGCGGGACGAGTTCCTACGAGCAGTACTTC.

The J gene is TRBJ2-1, the V gene TRBV19, with TRBD2 identical over 10 bases. This CDR3 region has 15 residues. After removal of 3 bases from V and 6 bases from J, the junction contained 5 bases not matched to a gene. Germline-derived CDR1 and CDR2 are LNHDA and SQIVND (reference sequence). The CDR3 region is CASSISSGGRNEQFF. The CDR3 bases are TGTGCCAGTAGTATTAGTAGCGGGGGGCGCAATGAGCAGTTCTTC.

The gene calls are TRBV6-1 and TRBJ1-6; no clear D. Deletions cut 2 bases from V and 10 bases from J, with 15 bases between. The germline gives CDR1 MNHNS, CDR2 SASEGT. This CDR3 is 15 amino acids long. The CDR3 sequence is CASSESGRGRSPLHF. CDR3 bases: TGTGCCAGCAGTGAATCCGGCAGAGGACGGTCACCCCTCCACTTT.

This clonotype was seen once. The chain recombines TRBV6-1 with TRBJ1-2; possibly TRBD1 for D (5 bases). The germline gives CDR1 MNHNS, CDR2 SASEGT. The CDR3 extends over 16 amino acids. Trimming took 4 bases from V and 4 from J, leaving 19 bases between them. The CDR3 is CASSAMAGTSFYGYTF. CDR3 nucleotides: TGTGCCAGCAGTGCCATGGCCGGGACCAGTTTCTATGGCTACACCTTC.

J is TRBJ2-3 and V is TRBV2; 9 bases are shared with TRBD2. Germline V gene data show CDR1 as SNHLY and CDR2 as FYNNEI. The V segment lost 5 bases and the J segment 2 bases; nucleotides outside the gene matches: 5. This CDR3 comprises 15 residues. The CDR3 protein is CASSLAGAPTDTQYF. The CDR3, as DNA: TGTGCCAGCAGTTTAGCGGGGGCCCCCACAGATACGCAGTATTTT. The full variable domain, with the rest looked up from reference TRBV2 and TRBJ2-3, is EPEVTQTPSHQVTQMGQEVILRCVPISNHLYFYWYRQILGQKVEFLVSFYNNEISEKSEIFDDQFSVERPDGSNFTLKIRSTKLEDSAMYFCASSLAGAPTDTQYFGPGTRLTVL.

The J gene is TRBJ1-1, the V gene TRBV7-9; D not resolved. CDR1 and CDR2 (germline): SEHNR, FQNEAQ (reference sequence). V lost 5 bases and J 4 bases, leaving 20 bases between the germline ends. This CDR3 has 16 residues. CDR3 loop: CASSPTMQVLVTEAFF. DNA for the CDR3: TGTGCCAGCAGCCCTACTATGCAGGTCTTGGTCACTGAAGCTTTCTTT.

This rearrangement joins TRBV5-1 to TRBJ2-5, with no clear D. The CDR3 runs to 13 residues. V lost 4 bases, J lost 2 bases, and 9 bases lay in between. Germline lookup yields CDR1 SGHRS and CDR2 YFSETQ. The CDR3 region is CASSDLIQETQYF. The CDR3 DNA sequence: TGCGCCAGCAGCGACTTAATACAAGAGACCCAGTACTTC.

This chain uses TRBV18 with TRBJ1-1; 9 nucleotides agree with TRBD1. The V and J ends lost 6 bases and 5 bases, in that order; junction bases with no gene match: 10. Germline loops: CDR1 KGHSH, CDR2 LQKENI. CDR3 size: 15 residues. The CDR3 loop reads CASSRLTGGETEAFF. The CDR3 DNA is TGTGCCAGCTCCCGTTTGACAGGGGGGGAAACTGAAGCTTTCTTT.

The chain employs TRBV7-9 and TRBJ2-7; no clear D gene. The CDR3 is made up of 15 amino acids. Germline CDR1 and CDR2: SEHNR and FQNEAQ (reference sequence). V was trimmed by 5 bases and J by 0 bases, leaving 14 bases between them. The CDR3 DNA reads as TGTGCCAGCAGCCCCTTAGGCGGTAGCTCCTACGAGCAGTACTTC. Residues: CASSPLGGSSYEQYF.

The rearrangement joins TRBV29-1 to TRBJ1-2, with unresolved D. Deletions cut 0 bases from V and 8 bases from J, with 4 bases between. The CDR3 is 10 amino acids. Germline CDR1 and CDR2: SQVTM and ANQGSEA. The CDR3 here is CSVEELGYTF. CDR3 DNA sequence: TGCAGCGTTGAAGAATTGGGCTACACCTTC.

The chain couples TRBV6-1 to TRBJ1-2; no reliable D call. The ends were cut back, 0 bases at V and 2 bases at J, with 7 bases in the middle. The CDR3 is made up of 14 amino acids. The germline V gene has CDR1 MNHNS and CDR2 SASEGT. The CDR3 loop reads CASSEAHNNYGYTF. In DNA form, the CDR3 reads TGTGCCAGCAGTGAAGCACATAACAACTATGGCTACACCTTC.

This clonotype has a handful of counts. The chain carries TRBV15 and TRBJ1-2; 9 positions match TRBD1. The germline V gene encodes CDR1 LNHNV and CDR2 YYDKDF (reference sequence). The J segment lost 4 bases and the V segment lost 3 bases, leaving 6 bases of the junction unmatched. This CDR3 spans 15 amino acids. In DNA, the CDR3 is TGTGCCACCAGCAGGGGACAGGGCCCATCCTATGGCTACACCTTC. Protein: CATSRGQGPSYGYTF.

The chain couples TRBV20-1 to TRBJ2-5, with 9 bases fitting TRBD2. Germline CDR1 DFQATT, CDR2 SNEGSKA (reference sequence). After removal of 0 bases from V and 5 bases from J, the junction contained 10 bases not matched to a gene. The CDR3 loop spans 16 amino acids. The CDR3 nucleotides read TGCAGTGCTAGAGACATAGCGGGAGAGGTATCTGAGACCCAGTACTTC. Translation gives CSARDIAGEVSETQYF.

This sequence joins TRBV12-3 or TRBV12-4 and TRBJ2-1; the D gene could be TRBD1 or TRBD2 (5 bases each). This CDR3 region has 16 residues. Trimming shortened V by 6 bases and J by 2 bases, and 17 bases separated the two germline ends. This CDR3 is CASSLRDAIPYNEQFF. CDR3 sequence (DNA): TGTGCCAGCAGCTTGAGGGACGCTATACCCTACAATGAGCAGTTCTTC.

The chain carries TRBV20-1 and TRBJ2-1; 9 bases match TRBD2. The germline CDR1 and CDR2 sequences are DFQATT and SNEGSKA (reference sequence). Unmatched junction bases numbered 6, after V lost 6 bases and J lost 0 bases. There are 15 residues in the CDR3. CDR3: CSASSGGHSYNEQFF. The CDR3, as DNA: TGCAGTGCAAGTAGCGGGGGCCACTCCTACAATGAGCAGTTCTTC.

This chain links TRBV19 with TRBJ1-1, with D uncertain. Per germline, CDR1 LNHDA and CDR2 SQIVND (reference sequence). This CDR3 region has 14 residues. V lost 3 bases and J lost 0, with 8 bases in between. The CDR3 region has the DNA TGTGCCAGTAGTATCCAAACAGTGAACACTGAAGCTTTCTTT. This encodes CASSIQTVNTEAFF. Using reference TRBV19 and TRBJ1-1 for the parts outside the CDR3, the full variable domain is DGGITQSPKYLFRKEGQNVTLSCEQNLNHDAMYWYRQDPGQGLRLIYYSQIVNDFQKGDIAEGYSVSREKKESFPLTVTSAQKNPTAFYLCASSIQTVNTEAFFGQGTRLTVV.

This clonotype was observed a few times. This chain joins TRBV20-1 and TRBJ1-2; no clear D gene. The CDR3 consists of 13 residues. Germline V gene sequence: CDR1 DFQATT, CDR2 SNEGSKA (reference sequence). Trimming shortened V by 2 bases and J by 0 bases, and 7 bases separated the two germline ends. The DNA of the CDR3 is TGCAGTGCTAGACAGCCGACTAACTATGGCTACACCTTC. Amino acids: CSARQPTNYGYTF.

This chain links TRBV6-1 with TRBJ2-2, with D tentatively TRBD2 (5 bases). Trimming removed 6 bases from V and 8 bases from J, with 7 bases in between. This CDR3 comprises 11 residues. Germline-derived CDR1 and CDR2 are MNHNS and SASEGT. The CDR3 DNA sequence: TGTGCCAGCAGCCGGGGAGGGGAGCTGTTTTTT. Its protein is CASSRGGELFF.